The TCR beta chain under discussion was sequenced for a study of response to subunit inactivated influenza vaccine. Study conclusions and caveats: Few additional T cells are recruited per seasonal influenza vaccination, authors suggested.

V dropped 2 bases and J dropped 4; count of bases not matched to a gene: 12. The V gene's germline CDR1 is SNHLY and CDR2 FYNNEI. This CDR3 contains 18 residues. TCRdb reanalysed the RT-PCR reads using MiXCR and keeps one entry per CDR3 protein. The repertoire consists of around 190,000 distinct CDR3 sequences, with 9.2% occurring once and the leading ten covering roughly a tenth. Concerning this clonotype: What it recognizes is unknown.

The sample in question was non-naive T cells sorted from PBMCs, obtained on the day of vaccination. This chain uses TRBV2 with TRBJ2-3, with 10 positions matching TRBD2. This sequence originates from a man in his forties or fifties who received an inactivated influenza vaccine. CDR3 sequence reads: CASSEILVSGGGADTQYF. The CDR3 DNA is TGTGCCAGCAGTGAAATATTGGTGAGCGGGGGGGGAGCAGATACGCAGTATTTT.